This T cell receptor beta chain is from a study of post-analysis software for immune sequencing data. Overall study results and limits: Elevated frequency relative to controls characterized roughly five TRBV segments in patients, TRBV5-6, TRBV5-1 and TRBV20-1 among them.

CDR1 is LGHNA and CDR2 is YSLEER in the germline V gene. The CDR3 covers 14 residues. Trimming removed 0 bases from V and 5 bases from J, with 11 bases in between. Only a few counts were recorded for this clonotype. Its cognate antigen is unknown. Unique molecular identifiers were present in the TCR beta cDNA libraries. T cells, about 0.95 to 10 million of them, yielded around 460,000 cDNA molecules. TCRdb ran MiXCR on the PCR reads and lists one entry per CDR3 protein. The sample records over 300,000 distinct CDR3 sequences, roughly 36% being singletons. The V and J genes are TRBV4-3 and TRBJ2-7, with D perhaps TRBD1 (5 bases). The origin of this receptor is a girl between 5 and 17 years old with multiple sclerosis. The specimen sequenced was blood. In DNA, the CDR3 is TGCGCCAGCAGCCAAGAAACCAGGGCCCACGAGCAGTACTTC. Protein product: CASSQETRAHEQYF.